A selection of T cell receptor beta chains follows, all from one sample in a study of T cell repertoires in cytomegalovirus infection. Each CDR3 protein is one row after TCRdb ran MiXCR on the reads. Found here are hundreds of thousands of distinct CDR3 sequences, around 30% of them singletons; the top ten hold 15% to 20%. Antigens for these TCRs are unknown. The sample in question was cultured PBMCs, obtained from culture after CMV antigen stimulation. The receptors were gathered from a human donor in good health (CMV status not recorded). Some clones in this sample may be carry-over from other donors' samples. Both conserved end residues are part of each CDR3. The order of the fields is clone size, D gene, V gene, J gene, CDR3 protein, CDR3 DNA. D genes are given only for firm matches. The size field is filled for only some rows; it gives once, few, many or a size class.

clone size: few
D gene: NA
V gene: TRBV7-9
J gene: TRBJ2-2
CDR3 protein: CASSLAEVWNTGELFF
CDR3 DNA: TGTGCCAGCAGCTTGGCGGAAGTCTGGAACACCGGGGAGCTGTTTTTT

clone size: many
D gene: NA
V gene: TRBV7-2
J gene: TRBJ2-1
CDR3 protein: CASSSSGPHNEQFF
CDR3 DNA: TGTGCCAGCAGCTCCAGCGGGCCTCACAATGAGCAGTTCTTC

clone size: many
D gene: NA
V gene: TRBV7-2
J gene: TRBJ2-1
CDR3 protein: CASSPSTGLAANEQFF
CDR3 DNA: TGTGCCAGCAGCCCTAGTACGGGCCTAGCTGCCAATGAGCAGTTCTTC

clone size: few
D gene: NA
V gene: TRBV7-2
J gene: TRBJ1-5
CDR3 protein: CASSFTYDVYSNQPQHF
CDR3 DNA: TGTGCCAGCAGCTTCACCTATGACGTTTATAGCAATCAGCCCCAGCATTTT

clone size: NA
D gene: TRBD2
V gene: TRBV19
J gene: TRBJ2-2
CDR3 protein: CASSPLAGDLNTGELFF
CDR3 DNA: TGTGCCAGTAGTCCACTCGCGGGGGATTTGAACACCGGGGAGCTGTTTTTT

clone size: NA
D gene: TRBD2
V gene: TRBV20-1
J gene: TRBJ2-2
CDR3 protein: CSASRLAANTGELFF
CDR3 DNA: TGCAGTGCTAGTCGGCTAGCGGCGAACACCGGGGAGCTGTTTTTT

clone size: few
D gene: TRBD2
V gene: TRBV7-2
J gene: TRBJ2-5
CDR3 protein: CASSPKAGDGETQYF
CDR3 DNA: TGTGCCAGCAGCCCCAAGGCGGGAGATGGGGAGACCCAGTACTTC

clone size: NA
D gene: NA
V gene: TRBV6-6
J gene: TRBJ2-7
CDR3 protein: CASREFGGDEQYF
CDR3 DNA: TGTGCCAGCAGAGAGTTCGGGGGCGACGAGCAGTACTTC

clone size: NA
D gene: TRBD2
V gene: TRBV5-1
J gene: TRBJ2-7
CDR3 protein: CASRPRGGSSSYEQYF
CDR3 DNA: TGCGCCAGCAGACCCCGCGGGGGGTCAAGCTCCTACGAGCAGTACTTC

clone size: NA
D gene: NA
V gene: TRBV12-3/TRBV12-4
J gene: TRBJ1-2
CDR3 protein: CASQTGGSRYGYTF
CDR3 DNA: TGTGCCAGCCAGACAGGTGGGAGTCGATATGGCTACACCTTC

clone size: NA
D gene: NA
V gene: TRBV6-1
J gene: TRBJ1-5
CDR3 protein: CASSEMGDQPQHF
CDR3 DNA: TGTGCCAGCAGTGAAATGGGGGATCAGCCCCAGCATTTT